A single sample gave rise to the 4 T cell receptor beta chains below, sequenced in a study of blood T cell repertoires in COVID-19. The assay was immunoSEQ multiplex PCR, and TCRdb's table has in-frame clones only and misses some. This sample yields 200,000 to 250,000 clones, of which 88% are seen a single time; 3.7% belongs to the top ten. Sample: PBMCs or T cells enriched from blood (not recorded which). The source of these receptors is a woman aged 25-40 years who had been exposed to COVID-19.

The chain couples TRBV5-4 to TRBJ2-2; no clear D. Germline lookup yields CDR1 SGHNT and CDR2 YYREEE (reference sequence). V was shortened by 4 bases and J by 4 bases, with 11 bases between the two germline ends. This CDR3 region has 14 residues. The CDR3 DNA follows: TGTGCCAGCAGCCTGGATAGAGGCACCGGGGAGCTGTTTTTT. As protein: CASSLDRGTGELFF.

V and J are TRBV30 and TRBJ1-1, with 8 positions matching TRBD1. The CDR3 is made up of 14 amino acids. Germline CDR1 reads GTSNPN; CDR2 reads SVGIG (reference sequence). The junction had 2 bases not matched to a gene; V was cut back by 2 bases and J by 0 bases. CDR3 in amino acids: CAWSMTGVNTEAFF. The CDR3 bases are TGTGCCTGGAGTATGACAGGGGTGAACACTGAAGCTTTCTTT.

The V and J genes are TRBV12-1 and TRBJ2-2; the D call of TRBD2 is as the table states it, not checked on the DNA. TRBV12-1 is annotated as a pseudogene. The CDR3 runs to 14 residues. The CDR3 region has the DNA TGTGCCAGCAGACCACTCTCGAACACCGGGGAGCTGTTTTTT. Protein: CASRPLSNTGELFF.

The rearrangement joins TRBV5-1 to TRBJ1-2; TRBD1 is a possible D gene (5 bases). The V end lost 2 bases, the J end lost 8 bases, and 16 bases lay between the germline ends. The length of the CDR3 is 14 residues. Germline CDR1 and CDR2: SGHRS and YFSETQ. The CDR3 DNA reads as TGCGCCAGCAGCTTTGACAGCTCCTGGGGAGGCTACACCTTC. It encodes CASSFDSSWGGYTF.